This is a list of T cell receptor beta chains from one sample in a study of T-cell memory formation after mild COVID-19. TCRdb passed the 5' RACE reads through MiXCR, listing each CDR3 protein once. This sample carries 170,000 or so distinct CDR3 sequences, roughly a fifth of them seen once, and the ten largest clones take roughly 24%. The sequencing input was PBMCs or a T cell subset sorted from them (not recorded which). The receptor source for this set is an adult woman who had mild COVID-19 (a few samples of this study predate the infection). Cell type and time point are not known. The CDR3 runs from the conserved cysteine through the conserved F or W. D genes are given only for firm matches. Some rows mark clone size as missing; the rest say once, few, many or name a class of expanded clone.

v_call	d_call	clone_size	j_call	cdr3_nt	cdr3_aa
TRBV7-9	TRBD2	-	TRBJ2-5	TGTGCCAGCAGTCCGGGACTAGCGGGAGCCGGAGAGACCCAGTACTTC	CASSPGLAGAGETQYF
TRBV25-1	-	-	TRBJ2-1	TGTGCCAGCAGTTCGAATAGGGGTGAGCAGTTCTTC	CASSSNRGEQFF
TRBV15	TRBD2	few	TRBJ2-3	TGTGCCACCAGCGGGGCGGGGGGCGCAGATACGCAGTATTTT	CATSGAGGADTQYF
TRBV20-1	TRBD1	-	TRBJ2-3	TGCAGTGCCCACGCCGGGACAGACACTTCAGATACGCAGTATTTT	CSAHAGTDTSDTQYF
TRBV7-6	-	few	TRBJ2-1	TGTGCCAGCAAGGGGATGATAGGGGAGCAGTTCTTC	CASKGMIGEQFF
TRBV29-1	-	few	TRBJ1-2	TGCAGCGTTGAAGGCCCCGATACCTATGGCTACACCTTC	CSVEGPDTYGYTF
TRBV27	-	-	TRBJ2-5	TGTGCCAGCAGTCCCGACTACTACCGGCGAGAGACCCAGTACTTC	CASSPDYYRRETQYF
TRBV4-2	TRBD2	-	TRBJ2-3	TGTGCCAGCAGCCAAGATCCTAGCGGGGTTCGTACGCAGTATTTT	CASSQDPSGVRTQYF
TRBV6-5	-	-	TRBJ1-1	TGTGCCAGCAGTTACGGGGGCAGGAACACTGAAGCTTTCTTT	CASSYGGRNTEAFF
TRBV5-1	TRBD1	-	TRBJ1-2	TGCGCCAGCAGCTCAACCCCGGGACAGCCTAACTATGGCTACACCTTC	CASSSTPGQPNYGYTF
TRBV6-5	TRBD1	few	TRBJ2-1	TGTGCCAGCAGCGGACAGGGACCCTACAATGAGCAGTTCTTC	CASSGQGPYNEQFF
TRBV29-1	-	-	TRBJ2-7	TGCAGCGTTGAAGCTGCTGGGTACGAGCAGTACTTC	CSVEAAGYEQYF
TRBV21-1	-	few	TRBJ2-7	TGTGCCAGCAGCCCGGGACAGTTGAGCTCCTACGAGCAGTACTTC	CASSPGQLSSYEQYF
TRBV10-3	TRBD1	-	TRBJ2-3	TGTGCCAGTGGAATAGGGGGACAGGGTCTCACAGATACGCAGTATTTT	CASGIGGQGLTDTQYF
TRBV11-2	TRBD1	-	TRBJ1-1	TGTGCCAGCAGCTTAGACTACGTGACAGGGACGAACACTGAAGCTTTCTTT	CASSLDYVTGTNTEAFF
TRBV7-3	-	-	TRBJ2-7	TGTGCCAGCAGCTCTACAGGGTCCGGCGAGCAGTACTTC	CASSSTGSGEQYF
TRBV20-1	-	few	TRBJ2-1	TGCAGTGCCCAGGAAGCTTCCACGGGGAATGAGCAGTTCTTC	CSAQEASTGNEQFF
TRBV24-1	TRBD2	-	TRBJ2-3	TGTGCCACCAGTGAGCCGGGACTAGCGGGAGAATCAGATACGCAGTATTTT	CATSEPGLAGESDTQYF
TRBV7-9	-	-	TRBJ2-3	TGTGCCAGCAGCCACCCAGGACGGACGGATACGCAGTATTTT	CASSHPGRTDTQYF
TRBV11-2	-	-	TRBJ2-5	TGTGCCAGCAGCTTATCCCGAGGTGTCTTAGAGACCCAGTACTTC	CASSLSRGVLETQYF
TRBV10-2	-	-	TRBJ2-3	TGCGCCAGCAGTGAAGGGTTTTTCACAGATACGCAGTATTTT	CASSEGFFTDTQYF
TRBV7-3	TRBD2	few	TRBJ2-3	TGTGCCAGCAGCCATATGCCCGGGGGGGCCCGAGATACGCAGTATTTT	CASSHMPGGARDTQYF
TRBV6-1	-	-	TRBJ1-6	TGTGCCGCAGCGGACCGGACAGCCTATAATTCACCCCTCCACTTT	CAAADRTAYNSPLHF
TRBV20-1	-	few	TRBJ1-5	TGCAGTGCCCCGTTCGAACAGGGCGGTCAGCCCCAGCATTTT	CSAPFEQGGQPQHF
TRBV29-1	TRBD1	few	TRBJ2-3	TGCAGCGTGACCGGGACAGGGGTAGATACGCAGTATTTT	CSVTGTGVDTQYF
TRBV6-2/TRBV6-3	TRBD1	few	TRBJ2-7	TGTGCCAGCACACGGGGACAGGGGGTTTACGAGCAGTACTTC	CASTRGQGVYEQYF
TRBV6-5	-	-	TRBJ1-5	TGTGCCAGCAGTTACTTGGGGTCAAATCAGCCCCAGCATTTT	CASSYLGSNQPQHF
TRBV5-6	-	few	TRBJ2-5	TGTGCCAGCAGTTGGGTGGAGGGGACCCAGTACTTC	CASSWVEGTQYF
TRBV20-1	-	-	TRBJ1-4	TGCAGTGCTAGCGGGTGGTGGAATGAAAAACTGTTTTTT	CSASGWWNEKLFF
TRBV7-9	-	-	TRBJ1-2	TGTGCCAGCAGCTTAGGAGACGGCGCCTACACCTTC	CASSLGDGAYTF
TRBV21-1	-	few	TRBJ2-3	TGTGCCAGCAGAGGGAGTGGGGGGGCGTGCACAGATACGCAGTATTTT	CASRGSGGACTDTQYF
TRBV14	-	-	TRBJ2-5	TGTGCCAGCAGCCCCCTGTATGAGACACCCAAAGAGACCCAGTACTTC	CASSPLYETPKETQYF
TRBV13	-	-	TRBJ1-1	TGTGCCAGCAGCTTAGTGGCGGGGGAAAAAGCTTTCTTT	CASSLVAGEKAFF
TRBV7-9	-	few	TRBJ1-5	TGTGCCAGCAGCTCCCAGACACTCAATCAGCCCCAGCATTTT	CASSSQTLNQPQHF
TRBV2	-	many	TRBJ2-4	TGTGCCAGCAGTGAATTTAAGGGGGAATGGAACATTCAGTACTTC	CASSEFKGEWNIQYF
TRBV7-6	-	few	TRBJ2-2	TGTGCCAGCAAGCATACCGGGGAGCTGTTTTTT	CASKHTGELFF
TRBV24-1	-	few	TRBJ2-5	TGTGCCACCAGTGATTTCGGTGACAGCCAAGAGACCCAGTACTTC	CATSDFGDSQETQYF
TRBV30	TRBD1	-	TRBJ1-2	TGTGCCTGGAGTGCGGGACAGGGGTTCGGCTACACCTTC	CAWSAGQGFGYTF
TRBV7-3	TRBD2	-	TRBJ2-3	TGTGCCAGCAGCTCGGGACTAGCGGGGGCGTCGAGTACAGATACGCAGTGTTTT	CASSSGLAGASSTDTQCF
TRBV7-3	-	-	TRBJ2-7	TGTGCCAGCAGAGAGGGTCCCGGTGGGTACGAGCAGTACTTC	CASREGPGGYEQYF
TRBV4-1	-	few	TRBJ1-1	TGCGCCAGCAGCCCTTTAGGAGGGGATGGGGCTGAAGCTTTCTTT	CASSPLGGDGAEAFF
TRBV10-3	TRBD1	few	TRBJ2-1	TGTGCCATCAGTGATCCTGACAGGGTCAATGAGCAGTTCTTC	CAISDPDRVNEQFF